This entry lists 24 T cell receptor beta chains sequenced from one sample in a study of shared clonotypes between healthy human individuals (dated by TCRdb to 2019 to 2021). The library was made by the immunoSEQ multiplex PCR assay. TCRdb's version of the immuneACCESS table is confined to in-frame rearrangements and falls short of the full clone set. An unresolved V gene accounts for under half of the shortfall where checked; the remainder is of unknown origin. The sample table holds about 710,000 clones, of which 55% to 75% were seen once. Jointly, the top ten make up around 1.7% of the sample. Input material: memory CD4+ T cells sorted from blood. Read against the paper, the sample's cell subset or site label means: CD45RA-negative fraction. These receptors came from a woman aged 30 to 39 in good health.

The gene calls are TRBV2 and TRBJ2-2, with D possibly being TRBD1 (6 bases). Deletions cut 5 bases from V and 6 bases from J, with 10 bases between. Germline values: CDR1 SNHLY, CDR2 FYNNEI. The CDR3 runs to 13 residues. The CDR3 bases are TGTGCCAGCAGTCCTGGACAGTCCGGGGAGCTGTTTTTT. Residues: CASSPGQSGELFF.

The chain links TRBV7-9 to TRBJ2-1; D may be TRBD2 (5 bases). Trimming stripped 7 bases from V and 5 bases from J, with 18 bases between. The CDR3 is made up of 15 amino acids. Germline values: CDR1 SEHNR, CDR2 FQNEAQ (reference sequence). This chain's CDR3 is CASTPPGNRDNEQFF. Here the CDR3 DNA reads TGTGCCAGCACCCCCCCGGGGAATAGGGACAATGAGCAGTTCTTC.

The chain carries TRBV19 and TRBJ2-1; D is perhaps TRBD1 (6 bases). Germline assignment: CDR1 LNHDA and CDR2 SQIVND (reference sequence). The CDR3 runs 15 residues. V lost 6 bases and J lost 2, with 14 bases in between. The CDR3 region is CASRTLGATYNEQFF. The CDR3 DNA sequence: TGTGCCAGTAGAACACTGGGGGCCACCTACAATGAGCAGTTCTTC.

CDR3 sequence reads: CASTPGTQQFF. As DNA, the CDR3 is TGTGCCAGCACCCCCGGGACGCAGCAGTTCTTC. V is TRBV2 and J is TRBJ2-1; D might be TRBD1 or TRBD2, each matching 5 bases. CDR1 SNHLY and CDR2 FYNNEI come from the germline V gene. CDR3 length: 11 amino acids. V was pared by 7 bases and J by 11 bases, with 12 bases between.

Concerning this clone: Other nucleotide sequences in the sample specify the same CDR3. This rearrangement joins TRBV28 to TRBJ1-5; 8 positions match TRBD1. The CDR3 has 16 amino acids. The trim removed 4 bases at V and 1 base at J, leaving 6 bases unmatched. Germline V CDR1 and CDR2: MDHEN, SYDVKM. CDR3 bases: TGTGCCAGCAGTTCCCCGACAGGGGAAAGCAATCAGCCCCAGCATTTT. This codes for CASSSPTGESNQPQHF.

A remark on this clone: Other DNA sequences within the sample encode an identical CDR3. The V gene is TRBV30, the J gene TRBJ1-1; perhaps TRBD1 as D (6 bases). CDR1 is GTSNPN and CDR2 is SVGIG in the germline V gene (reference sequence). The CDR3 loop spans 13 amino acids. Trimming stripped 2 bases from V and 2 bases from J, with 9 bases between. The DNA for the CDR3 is TGTGCCTGGAGTTCACAGGGCAACACTGAAGCTTTCTTT. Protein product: CAWSSQGNTEAFF.

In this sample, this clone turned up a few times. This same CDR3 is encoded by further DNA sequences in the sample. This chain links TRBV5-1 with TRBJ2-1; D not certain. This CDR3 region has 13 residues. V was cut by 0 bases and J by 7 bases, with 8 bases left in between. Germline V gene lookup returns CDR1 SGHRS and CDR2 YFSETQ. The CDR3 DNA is TGCGCCAGCAGCTTGGTGGTTCCGAATGAGCAGTTCTTC. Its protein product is CASSLVVPNEQFF.

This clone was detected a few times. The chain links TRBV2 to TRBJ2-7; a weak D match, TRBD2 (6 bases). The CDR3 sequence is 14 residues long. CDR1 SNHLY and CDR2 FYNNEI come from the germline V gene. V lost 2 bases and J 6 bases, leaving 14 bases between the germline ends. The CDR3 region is CASSESGWGVEQYF. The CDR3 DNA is TGTGCCAGCAGTGAATCAGGGTGGGGGGTCGAGCAGTACTTC.

The CDR3 sequence: CASSQDTGVAYEQYF. The CDR3, as DNA: TGTGCCAGCAGCCAAGACACGGGGGTAGCCTACGAGCAGTACTTC. The chain combines TRBV4-2 with TRBJ2-7; D possibly corresponds to TRBD2 (6 bases). The CDR3 loop spans 15 amino acids. Trimming removed 0 bases from V and 2 bases from J, with 11 bases in between. Germline V CDR1 and CDR2: LGHNA, YNFKEQ.

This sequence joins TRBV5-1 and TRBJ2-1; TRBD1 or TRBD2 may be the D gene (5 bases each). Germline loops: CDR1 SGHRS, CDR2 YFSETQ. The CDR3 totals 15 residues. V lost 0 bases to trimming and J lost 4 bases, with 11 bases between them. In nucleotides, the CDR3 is TGCGCCAGCAGCTTGGACACCGGGGCTTACAATGAGCAGTTCTTC. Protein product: CASSLDTGAYNEQFF.

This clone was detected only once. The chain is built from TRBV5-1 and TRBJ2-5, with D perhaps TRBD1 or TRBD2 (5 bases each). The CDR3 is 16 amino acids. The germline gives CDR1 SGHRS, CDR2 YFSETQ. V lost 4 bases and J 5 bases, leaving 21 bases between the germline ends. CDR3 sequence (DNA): TGCGCCAGCAGCCGAGGGGCCGATAGTGGTTGGGAGACCCAGTACTTC. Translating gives CASSRGADSGWETQYF. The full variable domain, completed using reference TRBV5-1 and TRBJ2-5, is KAGVTQTPRYLIKTRGQQVTLSCSPISGHRSVSWYQQTPGQGLQFLFEYFSETQRNKGNFPGRFSGRQFSNSRSEMNVSTLELGDSALYLCASSRGADSGWETQYFGPGTRLLVL.

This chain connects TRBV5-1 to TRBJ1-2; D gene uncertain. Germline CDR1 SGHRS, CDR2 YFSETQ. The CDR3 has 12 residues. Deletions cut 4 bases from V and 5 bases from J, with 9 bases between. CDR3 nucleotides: TGCGCCAGCAGCCCTGATGTATATGGCTACACCTTC. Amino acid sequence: CASSPDVYGYTF.

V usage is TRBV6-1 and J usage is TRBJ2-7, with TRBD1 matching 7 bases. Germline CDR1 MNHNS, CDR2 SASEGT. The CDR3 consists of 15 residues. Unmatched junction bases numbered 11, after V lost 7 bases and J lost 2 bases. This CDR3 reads CASTEDWDRPYEQYF. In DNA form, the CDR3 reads TGTGCCAGCACCGAAGATTGGGACAGACCCTACGAGCAGTACTTC.

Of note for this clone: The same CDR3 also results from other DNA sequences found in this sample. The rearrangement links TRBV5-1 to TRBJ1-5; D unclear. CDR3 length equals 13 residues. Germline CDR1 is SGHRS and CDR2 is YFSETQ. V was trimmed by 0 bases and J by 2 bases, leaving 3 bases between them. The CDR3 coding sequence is TGCGCCAGCAGCTTGGACGGCAATCAGCCCCAGCATTTT. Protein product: CASSLDGNQPQHF.

CDR3: CASSTPRTSDSSYNEQFF. DNA of the CDR3: TGTGCCAGCAGTACCCCCCGGACTAGCGACAGCTCCTACAATGAGCAGTTCTTC. The chain couples TRBV25-1 to TRBJ2-1; TRBD2 matches at 9 bases. CDR1 MGHDK and CDR2 SYGVNS come from the germline V gene. V trimming: 5 bases; J trimming: 0 bases; junction bases outside the gene matches: 11. The CDR3 has 18 amino acids.

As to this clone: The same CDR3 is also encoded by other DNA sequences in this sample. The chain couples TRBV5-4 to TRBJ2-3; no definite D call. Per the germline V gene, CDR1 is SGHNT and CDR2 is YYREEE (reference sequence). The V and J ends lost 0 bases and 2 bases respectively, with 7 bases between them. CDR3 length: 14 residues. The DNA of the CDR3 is TGTGCCAGCAGCTTGGGCCAGTACACAGATACGCAGTATTTT. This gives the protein CASSLGQYTDTQYF.

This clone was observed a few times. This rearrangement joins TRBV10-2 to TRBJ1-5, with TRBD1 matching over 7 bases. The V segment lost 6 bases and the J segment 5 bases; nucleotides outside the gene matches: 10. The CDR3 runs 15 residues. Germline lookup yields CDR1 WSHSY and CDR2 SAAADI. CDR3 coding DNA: TGCGCCAGCAGAGACGACAGGGAACAATATCAGCCCCAGCATTTT. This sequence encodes CASRDDREQYQPQHF.

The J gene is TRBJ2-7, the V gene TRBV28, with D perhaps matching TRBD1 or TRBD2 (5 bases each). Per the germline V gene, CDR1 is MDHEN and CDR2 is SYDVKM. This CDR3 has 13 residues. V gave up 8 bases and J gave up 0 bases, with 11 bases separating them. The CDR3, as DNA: TGTGCCAGCTGGGACCGCGGCTCCTACGAGCAGTACTTC. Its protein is CASWDRGSYEQYF. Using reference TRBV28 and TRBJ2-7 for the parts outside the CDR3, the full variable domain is DVKVTQSSRYLVKRTGEKVFLECVQDMDHENMFWYRQDPGLGLRLIYFSYDVKMKEKGDIPEGYSVSREKKERFSLILESASTNQTSMYLCASWDRGSYEQYFGPGTRLTVT.

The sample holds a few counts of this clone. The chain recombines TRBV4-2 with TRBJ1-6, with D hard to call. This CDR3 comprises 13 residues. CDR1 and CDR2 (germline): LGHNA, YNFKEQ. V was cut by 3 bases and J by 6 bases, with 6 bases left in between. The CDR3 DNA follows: TGTGCCAGCAGCCACGCTTCTAATTCACCCCTCCACTTT. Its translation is CASSHASNSPLHF.

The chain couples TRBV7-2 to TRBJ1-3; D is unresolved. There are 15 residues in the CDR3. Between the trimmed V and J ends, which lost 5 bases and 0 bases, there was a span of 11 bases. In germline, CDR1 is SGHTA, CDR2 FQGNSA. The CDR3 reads CASSLPLGSGNTIYF. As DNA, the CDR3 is TGTGCCAGCAGCCTTCCTTTGGGCTCTGGAAACACCATATATTTT.

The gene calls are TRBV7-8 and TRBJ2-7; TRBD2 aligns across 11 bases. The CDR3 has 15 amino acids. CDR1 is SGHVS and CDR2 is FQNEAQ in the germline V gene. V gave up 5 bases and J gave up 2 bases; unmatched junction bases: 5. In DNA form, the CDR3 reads TGTGCCAGCAGCGTCGGGACTAGCGGCACCTACGAGCAGTACTTC. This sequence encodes CASSVGTSGTYEQYF.

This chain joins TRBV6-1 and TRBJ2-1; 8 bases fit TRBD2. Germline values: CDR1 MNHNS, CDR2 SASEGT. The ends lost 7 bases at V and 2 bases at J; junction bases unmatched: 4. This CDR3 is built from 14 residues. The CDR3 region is CASNTAGAYNEQFF. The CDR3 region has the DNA TGTGCCAGCAACACAGCGGGGGCCTACAATGAGCAGTTCTTC.

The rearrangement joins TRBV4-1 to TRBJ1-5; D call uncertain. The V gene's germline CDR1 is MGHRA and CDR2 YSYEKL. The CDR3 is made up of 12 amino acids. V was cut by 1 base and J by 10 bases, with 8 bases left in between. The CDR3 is CASSQAGGPQHF. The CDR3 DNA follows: TGCGCCAGCAGCCAAGCCGGAGGCCCCCAGCATTTT.

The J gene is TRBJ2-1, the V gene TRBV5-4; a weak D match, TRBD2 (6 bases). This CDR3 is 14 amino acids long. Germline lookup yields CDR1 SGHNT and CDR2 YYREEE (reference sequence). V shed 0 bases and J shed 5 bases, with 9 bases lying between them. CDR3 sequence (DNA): TGTGCCAGCAGCTTGGCAGGACTAAACAATGAGCAGTTCTTC. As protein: CASSLAGLNNEQFF.